This entry concerns a single TCR beta chain. Its specificity is not known. This entry comes from a study of cytomegalovirus exposure and HLA in healthy donors. Points from the study as a whole: CMV serostatus stood as the only immune exposure information on hand.

In germline, CDR1 is MDHEN, CDR2 SYDVKM. The CDR3 is 13 amino acids. Trimming took 2 bases from V and 8 from J, leaving 12 bases between them. The study ran its PCR with 60 Vbeta and 13 Jbeta primers. Measured with immunoSEQ multiplex PCR; TCRdb has only the in-frame clones, and not every one. Its clone listing holds roughly 55,000 clones. V and J are TRBV28 and TRBJ1-2; TRBD1 is a possible D gene (5 bases). Sequencing used PBMCs. The sequence came from a woman between 45 and 60 years old in good health and CMV-seropositive. The DNA for the CDR3 is TGTGCCAGCAGTTTACGCAGGGTCGGCGGCTACACCTTC. Protein product: CASSLRRVGGYTF.